The rows below give T cell receptor beta chains drawn from one sample of a study of blood T cell repertoires in COVID-19. Method: immunoSEQ multiplex PCR; TCRdb's copy keeps in-frame clones and lacks some. Here the sample spans fewer than 300,000 clones, about 86% being singletons. The sequenced material came from peripheral blood. The receptors stem from a person aged 65 to 85 with COVID-19, enrolled during active disease. CDR3s include the opening cysteine and the closing phenylalanine or tryptophan. The order of the fields is clone size, D gene, J gene, V gene, CDR3 protein, CDR3 DNA. A D gene is named only where the DNA matches it firmly. Size values are once, few and many counts, or a class for expanded clones, and some rows have none.

few,-,TRBJ2-5,TRBV28,CARGAPETQYF,TGTGCCAGAGGGGCACCGGAGACCCAGTACTTC
few,TRBD2,TRBJ2-2,TRBV19,CASKSGGEPTGELFF,TGTGCCAGTAAATCTGGGGGGGAGCCCACCGGGGAGCTGTTTTTT
-,TRBD2,TRBJ2-2,TRBV6-2/TRBV6-3,CASSSYLSGRPGELFF,TGTGCCAGCAGTTCCTACCTTAGCGGGAGACCCGGGGAGCTGTTTTTT
once,TRBD1,TRBJ1-5,TRBV18,CASSPSGQVGQPQHF,TGTGCCAGCTCCCCCTCGGGACAGGTCGGTCAGCCCCAGCATTTT
-,TRBD2,TRBJ2-2,TRBV3-1/TRBV3-2,CASSQAIRTRNTGELFF,TGTGCCAGCAGCCAAGCAATCAGGACTAGGAACACCGGGGAGCTGTTTTTT
-,TRBD1,TRBJ2-7,TRBV23-1,CASSRDRDYEQYF,TGCGCCAGCAGCCGGGACAGGGATTACGAGCAGTACTTC
-,-,TRBJ2-1,TRBV14,CASSQGQYNEQFF,TGTGCCAGCAGCCAAGGGCAGTACAATGAGCAGTTCTTC
-,TRBD1,TRBJ1-1,TRBV6-6,CASSFRTGRNTEAFF,TGTGCCAGCAGTTTCCGGACAGGGAGGAACACTGAAGCTTTCTTT
-,TRBD2,TRBJ2-5,TRBV3-1/TRBV3-2,CASSQALAGAGETQYF,TGTGCCAGCAGCCAAGCCCTAGCGGGAGCGGGTGAGACCCAGTACTTC
-,TRBD2,TRBJ2-3,TRBV7-2,CASSRSGRAGTDTQYF,TGTGCCAGCAGCCGTAGCGGGAGGGCCGGGACAGATACGCAGTATTTT
-,-,TRBJ2-7,TRBV7-9,CASSLGVYEQYF,TGTGCCAGCAGCTTAGGCGTGTACGAGCAGTACTTC
few,TRBD2,TRBJ2-3,TRBV5-1,CASSGGLAGGTDTQYF,TGCGCCAGCAGCGGGGGACTAGCGGGAGGAACAGATACGCAGTATTTT
few,TRBD2,TRBJ2-7,TRBV3-1/TRBV3-2,CASSPGLAGEYEQYF,TGTGCCAGCAGCCCCGGACTAGCGGGGGAATACGAGCAGTACTTC
-,-,TRBJ2-4,TRBV19,CASSIAVAVDIQYF,TGTGCCAGTAGTATCGCCGTGGCGGTTGACATTCAGTACTTC
-,-,TRBJ2-7,TRBV5-1,CASSYLQGSGYEQYF,TGCGCCAGCAGCTACCTACAGGGTTCGGGCTACGAGCAGTACTTC
-,TRBD1,TRBJ1-5,TRBV6-2/TRBV6-3,CASSLTLPVGTESYQPQHF,TGTGCCAGCAGCCTGACTCTACCCGTCGGGACAGAGTCTTATCAGCCCCAGCATTTT
-,TRBD2,TRBJ2-7,TRBV5-1,CASDPGLAGAGEQYF,TGCGCCAGCGACCCGGGACTAGCGGGAGCTGGCGAGCAGTACTTC
-,TRBD1,TRBJ2-1,TRBV9,CASSPEGQVGFEQFF,TGTGCCAGCAGCCCGGAAGGACAGGTGGGGTTTGAGCAGTTCTTC
-,TRBD1,TRBJ2-7,TRBV5-5,CASSLSWTGVAEQYF,TGTGCCAGCAGCTTGTCCTGGACAGGGGTTGCCGAGCAGTACTTC
many,-,TRBJ2-5,TRBV7-2,CASSTEETQYF,TGTGCCAGCAGCACCGAGGAGACCCAGTACTTC
-,TRBD2,TRBJ2-5,TRBV7-9,CASSFGSGGHQETQYF,TGTGCCAGCAGCTTTGGTAGCGGGGGCCATCAAGAGACCCAGTACTTC
-,-,TRBJ2-3,TRBV12-3/TRBV12-4,CASRGVNTDTQYF,TGTGCCAGTCGGGGAGTCAACACAGATACGCAGTATTTT
once,-,TRBJ2-1,TRBV7-7,CARVGPSGPSSYNEQFF,TGTGCCAGGGTAGGTCCCAGCGGGCCTAGCTCCTACAATGAGCAGTTCTTC
-,-,TRBJ2-7,TRBV7-2,CASSVSSVLREQYF,TGTGCCAGCAGCGTCTCTAGCGTACTACGCGAGCAGTACTTC
once,-,TRBJ1-5,TRBV24-1,CATRAGGGSNQPQHF,TGTGCCACCCGCGCCGGGGGAGGTAGCAATCAGCCCCAGCATTTT
-,-,TRBJ2-1,TRBV27,CASSVLPSYNEQFF,TGTGCCAGCAGTGTACTCCCCTCCTACAATGAGCAGTTCTTC
once,TRBD1,TRBJ2-7,TRBV5-5,CASSWTGVPTYEQYF,TGTGCCAGCAGCTGGACAGGGGTCCCCACCTACGAGCAGTACTTC
once,-,TRBJ1-5,TRBV3-1/TRBV3-2,CASSHGDTQPQHF,TGTGCCAGCAGCCATGGAGATACCCAGCCCCAGCATTTT
-,TRBD1,TRBJ2-1,TRBV7-2,CASSLRDRGLNEQFF,TGTGCCAGCAGCTTAAGGGACAGGGGGCTCAATGAGCAGTTCTTC
-,-,TRBJ2-1,TRBV5-1,CASSLAGGLPVNRNEQFF,TGCGCCAGCAGCTTGGCGGGGGGCCTCCCCGTTAATCGGAATGAGCAGTTCTTC
few,-,TRBJ2-3,TRBV12-3/TRBV12-4,CASSLDRADTQYF,TGTGCCAGCAGTTTAGATCGGGCAGATACGCAGTATTTT
few,TRBD1,TRBJ2-1,TRBV11-2,CASSSNQGAGYNEQFF,TGTGCCAGCAGCTCCAATCAGGGGGCTGGCTACAATGAGCAGTTCTTC
-,TRBD2,TRBJ2-1,TRBV7-7,CASSELAGVGSYNEQFF,TGTGCCAGCAGCGAACTAGCGGGGGTGGGCTCCTACAATGAGCAGTTCTTC
-,TRBD1,TRBJ1-2,TRBV30,CAWRPGGGGYGYTF,TGTGCCTGGAGACCAGGGGGCGGTGGTTATGGCTACACCTTC
-,-,TRBJ1-4,TRBV2,CASRQTEKLFF,TGTGCCAGCAGGCAGACAGAAAAACTGTTTTTT
-,TRBD2,TRBJ2-1,TRBV5-1,CASSLSLVSGRYNEQFF,TGCGCCAGCAGCTTGTCTCTCGTGAGCGGGAGATACAATGAGCAGTTCTTC
many,-,TRBJ1-1,TRBV2,CASSSQGGRSNTEAFF,TGTGCCAGCAGTTCTCAAGGGGGACGGTCGAACACTGAAGCTTTCTTT
once,-,TRBJ2-5,TRBV7-9,CASSDSPTGQETQYF,TGTGCCAGCAGCGACTCCCCGACAGGCCAAGAGACCCAGTACTTC
-,TRBD2,TRBJ2-3,TRBV7-2,CASSMGLAESTDTQYF,TGTGCCAGCAGCATGGGACTAGCGGAGAGCACAGATACGCAGTATTTT
-,-,TRBJ1-5,TRBV15,CATSRRGADQPQHF,TGTGCCACCAGCAGGCGGGGGGCGGATCAGCCCCAGCATTTT
-,-,TRBJ2-1,TRBV6-5,CASSYSMQTYNEQFF,TGTGCCAGCAGTTACTCGATGCAGACCTACAATGAGCAGTTCTTC
few,TRBD2,TRBJ2-1,TRBV7-3,CASSLAASGSTEQFF,TGTGCCAGCAGCTTAGCGGCTAGCGGGAGTACCGAGCAGTTCTTC
-,-,TRBJ2-7,TRBV28,CASSLPTGAGGLEQYF,TGTGCCAGCAGTTTGCCCACAGGGGCGGGGGGTCTCGAGCAGTACTTC
once,TRBD2,TRBJ2-1,TRBV7-2,CASSLIAGSYNEQFF,TGTGCCAGCAGCTTAATAGCGGGCTCCTACAATGAGCAGTTCTTC
-,TRBD1,TRBJ1-4,TRBV3-1/TRBV3-2,CASSRRGSGEKLFF,TGTGCCAGCAGCCGCAGGGGGTCGGGAGAAAAACTGTTTTTT
once,TRBD1,TRBJ2-1,TRBV7-9,CASSLGTGMDEQFF,TGTGCCAGCAGCTTAGGGACAGGGATGGATGAGCAGTTCTTC
-,-,TRBJ1-2,TRBV27,CASSPTSFPNYGYTF,TGTGCCAGCAGTCCCACAAGTTTCCCTAACTATGGCTACACCTTC
few,-,TRBJ2-7,TRBV21-1,CASSRGQRTSYEQYF,TGTGCCAGCAGCAGAGGACAGCGCACTTCCTACGAGCAGTACTTC
-,TRBD1,TRBJ2-4,TRBV28,CASGFPGQDIQYF,TGTGCCAGCGGGTTTCCGGGACAGGACATTCAGTACTTC
-,-,TRBJ2-1,TRBV11-2,CASSLTVGGNEQFF,TGTGCCAGCAGCCTGACTGTAGGGGGCAATGAGCAGTTCTTC